A selection of T cell receptor beta chains follows, all from one sample in a study of blood T cell repertoires in COVID-19. TCRdb's copy holds only in-frame clones and misses some; the assay was immunoSEQ multiplex PCR. In the table there are 300,000 to 450,000 clones, less than 85% of which are singletons. Sequenced sample: peripheral blood. Source of these receptors: a young woman with acute or convalescent COVID-19. CDR3s include the opening cysteine and the closing phenylalanine or tryptophan. A D gene is named only where the DNA matches it firmly. Rows may omit the clone size; those that give it use once, few, many or a size class.

clone size,V gene,J gene,D gene,CDR3 protein,CDR3 DNA
.,TRBV5-1,TRBJ2-3,TRBD1,CASRSGGATDTQYF,TGCGCCAGTCGGTCAGGGGGCGCGACAGATACGCAGTATTTT
.,TRBV9,TRBJ2-3,TRBD2,CASEEAGTDTQYF,TGTGCCAGCGAAGAAGCGGGGACAGATACGCAGTATTTT
.,TRBV2,TRBJ2-1,TRBD2,CASTSGSYNEQFF,TGTGCCAGTACTAGCGGCTCCTACAATGAGCAGTTCTTC
.,TRBV25-1,TRBJ2-1,TRBD1,CASRRDRGPYNEQFF,TGTGCCAGCAGGCGGGACAGGGGGCCGTACAATGAGCAGTTCTTC
.,TRBV12-5,TRBJ2-3,.,CASGLEGVSTDTQYF,TGTGCTAGTGGTTTGGAAGGGGTCAGCACAGATACGCAGTATTTT
once,TRBV5-4,TRBJ1-2,.,CASSSLGPFNYGYTF,TGTGCCAGCAGCTCCTTGGGGCCGTTTAACTATGGCTACACCTTC
.,TRBV7-8,TRBJ1-1,.,CASSLEEYTEAFF,TGTGCCAGCAGCTTAGAGGAGTACACTGAAGCTTTCTTT
.,TRBV19,TRBJ1-5,TRBD1,CASKDRDNQPQHF,TGTGCCAGTAAGGACAGGGACAATCAGCCCCAGCATTTT
.,TRBV28,TRBJ2-7,.,CASSSPGGFSVEQYF,TGTGCCAGCAGTTCCCCAGGGGGGTTCTCGGTAGAGCAGTACTTC
.,TRBV6-1,TRBJ2-5,TRBD1,CASSERTGPETQYF,TGTGCCAGCAGTGAGAGGACAGGGCCCGAGACCCAGTACTTC
.,TRBV5-8,TRBJ1-5,.,CASSLVWSQPQHF,TGTGCCAGCAGCTTGGTATGGAGTCAGCCCCAGCATTTT
.,TRBV5-6,TRBJ2-1,TRBD2,CASSFRLAGGSFF,TGTGCCAGCAGCTTTCGACTAGCGGGTGGGAGCTTCTTC
.,TRBV7-2,TRBJ2-7,.,CASSPGYEQYF,TGTGCCAGCAGCCCGGGTTACGAGCAGTACTTC
.,TRBV12-3/TRBV12-4,TRBJ2-1,TRBD2,CASSRGGEQFF,TGTGCCAGCAGCCGGGGGGGTGAGCAGTTCTTC
.,TRBV19,TRBJ1-2,.,CASTLDTDYGYTF,TGTGCCAGTACCTTGGACACGGACTATGGCTACACCTTC
.,TRBV6-4,TRBJ1-6,.,CASSDSGTRGSNSPLHF,TGTGCCAGCAGTGACTCCGGGACAAGGGGAAGTAATTCACCCCTCCACTTT
.,TRBV19,TRBJ1-1,TRBD1,CASIGTGGWLNTEAFF,TGTGCCAGTATAGGGACAGGGGGCTGGTTGAACACTGAAGCTTTCTTT
.,TRBV7-9,TRBJ1-4,.,CASSTSRGTGIRGEKLFF,TGTGCCAGCAGCACCTCCCGCGGGACGGGAATCAGAGGCGAAAAACTGTTTTTT
once,TRBV4-1,TRBJ1-1,.,CASSLVSEDTEAFF,TGCGCCAGCAGCCTCGTCTCGGAGGACACTGAAGCTTTCTTT
few,TRBV6-5,TRBJ2-7,TRBD1,CASSYTTGGSYEQYF,TGTGCCAGCAGTTACACAACAGGGGGTTCCTACGAGCAGTACTTC
.,TRBV28,TRBJ2-7,.,CASSLPALTVPYEQYF,TGTGCCAGCAGTTTACCGGCCCTGACAGTACCCTACGAGCAGTACTTC
.,TRBV12-5,TRBJ1-3,.,CASGPGGSGNTIYF,TGTGCTAGTGGCCCCGGGGGGTCTGGAAACACCATATATTTT